The clone carrying this TCR beta chain occurred a few times. A single record per CDR3 protein comes from TCRdb applying MiXCR to the PCR reads. The sample consists of about 320,000 distinct CDR3 sequences, 20% to 25% of them appearing once. The data originate from a study of molecular identifiers for immune sequencing clone quantification. Germline values: CDR1 LNHNV, CDR2 YYDKDF (reference sequence). This CDR3 has 16 amino acids. With V trimmed by 0 bases and J by 4 bases, 8 bases remained unmatched. This sequence originates from a human donor in good health. Some libraries in this study had Jurkat cell RNA spiked in. This sequence joins TRBV15 and TRBJ1-2, with 7 bases lining up with TRBD1. Material: naive CD8+ T cells from blood, with Jurkat cell RNA spiked in. The subset here: FACS-sorted CD8+CD4-CCR7+CD45RA+ naive T cells. The DNA for the CDR3 is TGTGCCACCAGCAGAGATACAGGGGCGCGGGGCTATGGCTACACCTTC. Translation gives CATSRDTGARGYGYTF.